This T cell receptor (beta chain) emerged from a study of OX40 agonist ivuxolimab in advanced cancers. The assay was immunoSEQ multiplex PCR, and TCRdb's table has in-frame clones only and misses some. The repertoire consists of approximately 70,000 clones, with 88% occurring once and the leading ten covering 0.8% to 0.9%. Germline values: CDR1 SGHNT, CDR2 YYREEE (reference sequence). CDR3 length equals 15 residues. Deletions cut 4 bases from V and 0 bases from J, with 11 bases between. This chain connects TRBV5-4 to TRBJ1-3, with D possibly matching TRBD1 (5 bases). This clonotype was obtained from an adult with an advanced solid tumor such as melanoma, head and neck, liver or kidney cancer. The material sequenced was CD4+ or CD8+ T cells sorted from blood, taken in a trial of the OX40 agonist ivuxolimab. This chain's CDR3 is CASSRGRNSGNTIYF. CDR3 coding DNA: TGTGCCAGCAGCCGGGGACGGAACTCTGGAAACACCATATATTTT.